This is a list of T cell receptor beta chains from one sample in a study of response to subunit inactivated influenza vaccine. TCRdb used MiXCR to reprocess the RT-PCR reads, holding one entry per CDR3 protein. Of approximately 500,000 distinct CDR3 sequences in the sample, around 21% were seen once. The same sample was also used in a study of T cells expressing NK-cell markers.

The sequenced sample was CD4+ T cells sorted from PBMCs, obtained roughly 12 days after vaccination. The receptors come from a man between 50 and 59 years old who received an inactivated influenza vaccine. Both conserved end residues are part of each CDR3. D genes are given only for firm matches. Size is omitted from some rows. Given values are once, few, many or a class for expanded clones.

v_gene	abundance	j_gene	d_gene	CDR3nt	CDR3aa
TRBV9	few	TRBJ2-3	-	TGTGCCAGCAGCGTAGTCAGGACGGATACGCAGTATTTT	CASSVVRTDTQYF
TRBV5-1	few	TRBJ2-2	TRBD2	TGCGCCAGCAGCTTTGCTAGCGGGAGAAACACCGGGGAGCTGTTTTTT	CASSFASGRNTGELFF
TRBV11-2	-	TRBJ2-1	TRBD1	TGTGCCAGCAGCTTAGGACAGGGGGGAAGCTCCTACAATGAGCAGTTCTTC	CASSLGQGGSSYNEQFF
TRBV29-1	-	TRBJ1-1	-	TGCAGCGTTGAAGATCGGGGGAGTCAGGGAGCTTTCTTT	CSVEDRGSQGAFF
TRBV20-1	many	TRBJ1-5	-	TGCAGTGCTAGAGGGAGTCAGCCCCAGCATTTT	CSARGSQPQHF
TRBV18	-	TRBJ2-2	TRBD1	TGTGCCAGCTCACCTCGGACAGGGAACCCCGGGGAGCTGTTTTTT	CASSPRTGNPGELFF
TRBV2	-	TRBJ1-1	-	TGTGCCAGCAGTGAAAGGGCAGGGGCGCCGAACACTGAAGCTTTCTTT	CASSERAGAPNTEAFF
TRBV30	-	TRBJ2-1	-	TGTGCCTGGAGTGTACAGAATCCCCAGCAGTTCTTC	CAWSVQNPQQFF
TRBV5-1	-	TRBJ1-2	TRBD1	TGCGCCAGCAGCTTGGCCGGGACAGGGGGCGGTGGCTACACCTTC	CASSLAGTGGGGYTF
TRBV10-3	few	TRBJ1-1	-	TGTGCCACGGGTGAGAACACTGAAGCTTTCTTT	CATGENTEAFF
TRBV12-3/TRBV12-4	many	TRBJ2-2	-	TGTGCCAGCAGTAGGACAGTTTTGAGGACCGGGGAGCTGTTTTTT	CASSRTVLRTGELFF
TRBV6-2/TRBV6-3	-	TRBJ2-2	TRBD1	TGTGCCAGCAGTTACTCGAGCCCCCCCGGGACAGGGAACACCGGGGAGCTGTTTTTT	CASSYSSPPGTGNTGELFF
TRBV10-3	-	TRBJ2-1	-	TGTGCCATCAGTGAGGGGGTTGGGTCCGATGAGCAGTTCTTC	CAISEGVGSDEQFF
TRBV5-1	few	TRBJ2-2	-	TGCGCCAGCAGCTTATCCGGTAGCACCGGGGAGCTGTTTTTT	CASSLSGSTGELFF
TRBV24-1	-	TRBJ2-1	-	TGTGCCACCAGTGACCCAGGAAAGGGGGGGGACAATGAGCAGTTCTTC	CATSDPGKGGDNEQFF
TRBV4-2	-	TRBJ2-7	TRBD2	TGTGCCAGCAGCCCTAGGACTAGCGGGAGTTACGAGCAGTACTTC	CASSPRTSGSYEQYF
TRBV15	-	TRBJ1-5	-	TGTGCCACCAGCAGAGGTGACGGTCAGCCCCAGCATTTT	CATSRGDGQPQHF
TRBV20-1	-	TRBJ2-2	TRBD1	TGCAGTGCTAGAGATTGGGACAGGTCTGGGAATTGGGAGCTGTTTTTT	CSARDWDRSGNWELFF
TRBV4-2	-	TRBJ2-6	-	TGTGCCAGCAGCCAGCCCGGGACCACCTCTGGGGCCAACGTCCTGACTTTC	CASSQPGTTSGANVLTF
TRBV6-2/TRBV6-3	-	TRBJ2-7	TRBD2	TGTGCCAGCATCCACGGGCTAGCGGGGTCCTACGAGCAGTACTTC	CASIHGLAGSYEQYF
TRBV5-1	-	TRBJ1-1	-	TGCGCCAGCAGCGCCGATTTTAACACTGAAGCTTTCTTT	CASSADFNTEAFF
TRBV7-9	-	TRBJ2-4	-	TGTGCCAGCAGCTTATGGATGGGGGTTGCCAAAAACATTCAGTACTTC	CASSLWMGVAKNIQYF
TRBV27	few	TRBJ2-3	TRBD2	TGTGCCAGCAACCCACTAGCGGGGACTCCTACAGATACGCAGTATTTT	CASNPLAGTPTDTQYF
TRBV24-1	many	TRBJ2-1	-	TGTGCCACCAGTGATTTGCGGGAGCAGTTCTTC	CATSDLREQFF
TRBV6-5	-	TRBJ2-7	-	TGTGCCAGCAGTTACCCCTGCGGGAAGACAGGGCGGTGCGAGCAGTACTTC	CASSYPCGKTGRCEQYF
TRBV5-6	-	TRBJ2-4	-	TGTGCCAGCAGCTTGGTAACCAGGGCGGACATTCAGTACTTC	CASSLVTRADIQYF
TRBV2	many	TRBJ2-2	-	TGTGCCAGCAGTGAGCAGGGGAACACCGGGGAGCTGTTTTTT	CASSEQGNTGELFF
TRBV4-3	-	TRBJ1-2	TRBD1	TGCGCCAGCAGCCAGAGGGGACGGACAGGATTCGGCTACACCTTC	CASSQRGRTGFGYTF
TRBV9	few	TRBJ1-4	TRBD1	TGTGCCAGCAGCAGCCGGGACAGGGAGGAACTGTTTTTT	CASSSRDREELFF
TRBV15	few	TRBJ1-1	-	TGTGCCACCAGCAGAGGGACACCTGGGGCTGAAGCTTTCTTT	CATSRGTPGAEAFF
TRBV7-2	few	TRBJ1-4	-	TGTGCCAGCAGCTTAGTATGGGCGGGTGAAAAACTGTTTTTT	CASSLVWAGEKLFF
TRBV29-1	many	TRBJ2-7	TRBD2	TGCAGCGTTGCGGGGACTAGCGGGGGGATCTACGAGCAGTACTTC	CSVAGTSGGIYEQYF
TRBV25-1	-	TRBJ1-1	-	TGTGCCAGCAGTGATTTGAGGGATAACACTGAAGCTTTCTTT	CASSDLRDNTEAFF
TRBV20-1	few	TRBJ1-1	-	TGCAGTGCTAGAGCAATTACCAGGGCCCGGAACACTGAAGCTTTCTTT	CSARAITRARNTEAFF
TRBV10-2	-	TRBJ2-1	TRBD2	TGCGCCAGCAGCCCACGCGGCGGGGGGGCAAGTTACAATGAGCAGTTCTTC	CASSPRGGGASYNEQFF
TRBV6-1	few	TRBJ2-7	-	TGTGCCAGCAGTGAAGCGGGGCTCGTCTACGAGCAGTACTTC	CASSEAGLVYEQYF
TRBV29-1	few	TRBJ2-5	TRBD1	TGCAGCGCACGACAGGGTGGAGAGACCCAGTACTTC	CSARQGGETQYF
TRBV6-5	-	TRBJ2-7	TRBD1	TGTGCCAGCAGTTATCGAAGGGGTCCGGGACAGGCTTACGAGCAGTACTTC	CASSYRRGPGQAYEQYF
TRBV5-1	-	TRBJ2-7	TRBD1	TGCGCCAGCAGCTTGGGAGGGACAGGGAACTACGAGCAGTACTTC	CASSLGGTGNYEQYF
TRBV20-1	-	TRBJ2-4	-	TGCAGTGCTCCCACTAGGAGTGCAGCCGAACTGTTC	CSAPTRSAAELF
TRBV12-3/TRBV12-4	few	TRBJ1-6	TRBD1	TGTGCCAGCAGTAGAACAGGGGGCCCTTCACCCCTCCACTTT	CASSRTGGPSPLHF
TRBV7-2	-	TRBJ2-7	-	TGTGCCAGCAGCACCGCCTTACAGGGAAACGAGCAGTACTTC	CASSTALQGNEQYF
TRBV29-1	-	TRBJ2-3	-	TGCAGCGTTGAAGTCCCTGCCCCGGATACGCAGTATTTT	CSVEVPAPDTQYF
TRBV20-1	-	TRBJ1-1	-	TGCAGTGGAAGTCCAGGGAGAACTGAAGCTTTCTTT	CSGSPGRTEAFF
TRBV29-1	-	TRBJ1-6	TRBD1	TGCAGCGTTGGAGGGACAGCGAATTCACCCCTCCACTTT	CSVGGTANSPLHF
TRBV27	few	TRBJ2-7	-	TGTGCCAGCAGTTTGGCGAGGTCCCGATTCCTTTACGAGCAGTACTTC	CASSLARSRFLYEQYF
TRBV4-1	-	TRBJ1-6	-	TGCGCCAGCAGCCAAGATATTGCGAGATACTCCTATAATTCACCCCTCCACTTT	CASSQDIARYSYNSPLHF
TRBV6-1	-	TRBJ1-1	-	TGTGCCAGCAGTGATCTCATGCTGATCTTT	CASSDLMLIF
TRBV12-3/TRBV12-4	-	TRBJ2-2	TRBD1	TGTGCCAGCAGTTCGGGACAGGTTGACACCGGGGAGCTGTTTTTT	CASSSGQVDTGELFF
TRBV10-3	-	TRBJ2-2	TRBD1	TGTGCCATCACCGAAAGGCGACAGGGGGCGGTCGGGGAGCTGTTTTTT	CAITERRQGAVGELFF
TRBV6-2/TRBV6-3	few	TRBJ2-5	TRBD1	TGTGCCAGCAGCACAACCGGGACAGGAGGGGAGACCCAGTACTTC	CASSTTGTGGETQYF
TRBV20-1	-	TRBJ1-3	-	TGCAGTGCTAGAGGCCCGGACACCATATATTTT	CSARGPDTIYF
TRBV12-3/TRBV12-4	-	TRBJ2-2	TRBD1	TGTGCCAGCAGTCGGACAGGGAGGAACACCGGGGAGCTGTTTTTT	CASSRTGRNTGELFF
TRBV20-1	few	TRBJ2-1	-	TGCAGTGCTAGAGGCTGGGACGCCCCCCGGAATGAGCAGTTCTTC	CSARGWDAPRNEQFF
TRBV20-1	-	TRBJ1-2	-	TGCAGTGCTAGTCACTATGGCTACACCTTC	CSASHYGYTF
TRBV19	-	TRBJ2-1	TRBD1	TGTGCCAGTAGTCTTACCGCCGGGACAGGGGGTTATGAGCAGTTCTTC	CASSLTAGTGGYEQFF
TRBV29-1	few	TRBJ2-7	TRBD1	TGCAGCGTTGGCACCGGGACAGCCAACTCCTACGAGCAGTACTTC	CSVGTGTANSYEQYF
TRBV12-3/TRBV12-4	few	TRBJ2-2	-	TGTGCCAGCAGTCGGCGGGGGGAGCTGTTTTTT	CASSRRGELFF